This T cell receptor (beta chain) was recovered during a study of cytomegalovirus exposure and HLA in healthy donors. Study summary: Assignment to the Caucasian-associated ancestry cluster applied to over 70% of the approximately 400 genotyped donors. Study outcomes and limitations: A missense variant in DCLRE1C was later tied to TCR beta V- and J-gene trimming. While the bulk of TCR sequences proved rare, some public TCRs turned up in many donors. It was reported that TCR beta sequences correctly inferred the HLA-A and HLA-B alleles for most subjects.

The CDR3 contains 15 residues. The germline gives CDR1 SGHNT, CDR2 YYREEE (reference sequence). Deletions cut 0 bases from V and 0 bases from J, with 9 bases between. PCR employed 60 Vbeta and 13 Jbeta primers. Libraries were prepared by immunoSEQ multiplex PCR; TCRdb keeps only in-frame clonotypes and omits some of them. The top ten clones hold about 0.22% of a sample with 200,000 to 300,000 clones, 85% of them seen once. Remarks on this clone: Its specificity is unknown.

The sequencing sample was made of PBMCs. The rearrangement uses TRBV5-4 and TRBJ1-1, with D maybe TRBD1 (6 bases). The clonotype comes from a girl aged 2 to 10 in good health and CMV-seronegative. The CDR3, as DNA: TGTGCCAGCAGCTTGGAGGCAGGGGTGAACACTGAAGCTTTCTTT. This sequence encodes CASSLEAGVNTEAFF.